The clone carrying this TCR beta chain was seen ten or more times. What it recognizes is unknown. The sample is drawn from a study of breast tumors, draining lymph nodes, adjacent tissues. General study results and limits: Compared with basal-like, luminal-like tumors shared significantly more repertoire with nontumor tissue. Findings are consistent with lymph node origin and intratumoral expansion of most tumor T cells.

Samples came from axillary lymph nodes draining the breast cancer. Each CDR3 protein is one row after TCRdb ran MiXCR on the multiplex PCR reads. The sample gives more than 85,000 distinct CDR3 sequences, 21% of which show up once; approximately 1.3% is in the top ten. CDR1 and CDR2 from the germline V gene are SGHVS and FQNEAQ. The CDR3 runs to 13 residues. Trimming took off 5 bases at V and 3 bases at J, with 11 bases between the two ends. The genes are TRBV7-8 and TRBJ2-7, with a tentative D call TRBD2 (6 bases). Sequenced: axillary lymph node tissue. The sequence was collected from a female donor with breast cancer. Some clones in this sample may be carry-over from other donors' samples. The CDR3 spells CASSLLANYEQYF. DNA of the CDR3: TGTGCCAGCAGCCTTCTAGCGAACTACGAGCAGTACTTC.